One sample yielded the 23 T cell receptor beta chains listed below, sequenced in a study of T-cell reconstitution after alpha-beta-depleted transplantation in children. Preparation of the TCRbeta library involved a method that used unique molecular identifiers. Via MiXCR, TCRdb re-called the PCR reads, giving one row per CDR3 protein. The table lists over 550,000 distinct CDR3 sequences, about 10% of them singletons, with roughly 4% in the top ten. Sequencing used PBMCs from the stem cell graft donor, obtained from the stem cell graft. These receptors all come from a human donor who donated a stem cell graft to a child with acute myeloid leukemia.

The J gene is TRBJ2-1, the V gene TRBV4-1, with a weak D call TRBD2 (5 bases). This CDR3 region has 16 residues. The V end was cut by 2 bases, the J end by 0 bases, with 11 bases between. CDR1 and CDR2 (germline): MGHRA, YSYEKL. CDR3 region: CASSQTEGSSYNEQFF. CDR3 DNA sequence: TGCGCCAGCAGCCAAACGGAAGGGAGCTCCTACAATGAGCAGTTCTTC.

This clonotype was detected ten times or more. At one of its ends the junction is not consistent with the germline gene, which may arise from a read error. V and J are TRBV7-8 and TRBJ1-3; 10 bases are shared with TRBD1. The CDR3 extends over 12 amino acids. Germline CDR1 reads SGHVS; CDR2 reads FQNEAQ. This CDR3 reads CASSFERGQGEF. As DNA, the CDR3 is TGTGCCAGCAGCTTTGAGAGAGGACAGGGGGAATTT. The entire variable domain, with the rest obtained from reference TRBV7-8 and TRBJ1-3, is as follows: GAGVSQSPRYKVAKRGQDVALRCDPISGHVSLFWYQQALGQGPEFLTYFQNEAQLDKSGLPSDRFFAERPEGSVSTLKIQRTQQEDSAVYLCASSFERGQGEFGEGSWLTVV.

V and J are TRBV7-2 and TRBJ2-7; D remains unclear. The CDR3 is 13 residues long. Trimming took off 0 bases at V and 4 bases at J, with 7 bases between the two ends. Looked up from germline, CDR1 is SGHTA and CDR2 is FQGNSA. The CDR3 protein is CASSLAVGYEQYF. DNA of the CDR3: TGTGCCAGCAGCTTAGCCGTGGGATACGAGCAGTACTTC. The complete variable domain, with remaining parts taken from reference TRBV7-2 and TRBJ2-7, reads GAGVSQSPSNKVTEKGKDVELRCDPISGHTALYWYRQSLGQGLEFLIYFQGNSAPDKSGLPSDRFSAERTGGSVSTLTIQRTQQEDSAVYLCASSLAVGYEQYFGPGTRLTVT.

CDR3 residues: CASSLDGGSLSTDTQYF. CDR3 bases: TGTGCCAGCAGCTTAGATGGCGGGAGCCTCTCCACAGATACGCAGTATTTT. The chain links TRBV11-2 to TRBJ2-3; 7 nucleotides match TRBD2. The CDR3 consists of 17 residues. The germline gives CDR1 SGHAT, CDR2 FQNNGV. V lost 0 bases, J lost 2 bases, and 8 bases stayed unmatched. Combining the CDR3 with reference TRBV11-2 and TRBJ2-3 gives the whole variable domain EAGVAQSPRYKIIEKRQSVAFWCNPISGHATLYWYQQILGQGPKLLIQFQNNGVVDDSQLPKDRFSAERLKGVDSTLKIQPAKLEDSAVYLCASSLDGGSLSTDTQYFGPGTRLTVL.

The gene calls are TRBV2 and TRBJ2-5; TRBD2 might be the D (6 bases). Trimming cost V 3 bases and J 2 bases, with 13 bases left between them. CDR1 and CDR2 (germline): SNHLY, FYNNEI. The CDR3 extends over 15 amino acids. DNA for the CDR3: TGTGCCAGCAGTGAGAATGAAGGAGGGCAAGAGACCCAGTACTTC. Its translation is CASSENEGGQETQYF.

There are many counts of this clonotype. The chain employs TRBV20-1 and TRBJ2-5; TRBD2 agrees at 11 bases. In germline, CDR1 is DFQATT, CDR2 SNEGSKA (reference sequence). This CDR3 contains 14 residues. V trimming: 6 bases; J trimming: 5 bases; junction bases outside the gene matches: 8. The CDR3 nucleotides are TGCAGTGCCCCGACTAGCGGGATAAGGGAGACCCAGTACTTC. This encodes CSAPTSGIRETQYF.

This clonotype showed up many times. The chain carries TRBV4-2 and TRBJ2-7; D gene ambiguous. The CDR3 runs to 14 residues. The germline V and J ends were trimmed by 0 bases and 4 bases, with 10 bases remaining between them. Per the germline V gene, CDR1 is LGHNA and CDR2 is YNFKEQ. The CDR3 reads CASSQERVGYEQYF. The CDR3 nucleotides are TGTGCCAGCAGCCAAGAAAGAGTGGGATACGAGCAGTACTTC.

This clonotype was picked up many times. The CDR3 region has the DNA TGTGCCATCAGTGAGGATCCCTCCTACGAGCAGTACTTC. Protein: CAISEDPSYEQYF. The chain joins TRBV10-3 to TRBJ2-7; no reliable D call. CDR1 and CDR2 (germline): ENHRY, SYGVKD. V was cut by 2 bases and J by 0 bases, with 5 bases left in between. This CDR3 is built from 13 residues.

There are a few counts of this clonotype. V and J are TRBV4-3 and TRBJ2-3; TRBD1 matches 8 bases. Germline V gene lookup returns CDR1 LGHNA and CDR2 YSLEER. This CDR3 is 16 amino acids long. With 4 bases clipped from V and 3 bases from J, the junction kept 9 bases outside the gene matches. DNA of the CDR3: TGCGCCAGCAGCCCTCTTCCAGGACAGGGAACAGATACGCAGTATTTT. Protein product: CASSPLPGQGTDTQYF.

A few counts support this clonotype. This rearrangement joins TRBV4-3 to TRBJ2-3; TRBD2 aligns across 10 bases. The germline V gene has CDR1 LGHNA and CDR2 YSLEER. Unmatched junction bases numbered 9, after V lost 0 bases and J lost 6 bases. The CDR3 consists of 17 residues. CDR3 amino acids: CASSQDFASGRPDTQYF. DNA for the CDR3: TGCGCCAGCAGCCAAGATTTTGCTAGCGGGAGACCGGATACGCAGTATTTT.

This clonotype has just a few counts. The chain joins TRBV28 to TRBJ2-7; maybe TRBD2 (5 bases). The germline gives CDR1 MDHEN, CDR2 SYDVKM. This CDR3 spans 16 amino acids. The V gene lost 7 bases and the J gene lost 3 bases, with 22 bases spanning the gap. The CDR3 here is CASNSPGFGTDYEQYF. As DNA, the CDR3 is TGTGCCAGCAACTCCCCGGGGTTCGGTACAGACTACGAGCAGTACTTC.

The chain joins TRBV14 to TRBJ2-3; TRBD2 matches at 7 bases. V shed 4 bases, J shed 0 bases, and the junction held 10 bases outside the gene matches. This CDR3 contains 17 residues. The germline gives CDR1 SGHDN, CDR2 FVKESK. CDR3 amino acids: CASSRGGTALSTDTQYF. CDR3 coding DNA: TGTGCCAGCAGCCGGGGAGGGACGGCACTAAGCACAGATACGCAGTATTTT.

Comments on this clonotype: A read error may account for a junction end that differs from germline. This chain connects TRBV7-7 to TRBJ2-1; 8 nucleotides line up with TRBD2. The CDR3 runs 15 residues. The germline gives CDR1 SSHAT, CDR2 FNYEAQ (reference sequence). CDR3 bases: TGTGCTAGCAGCTTATCCGGGACTAGTTTCGGTGAGCAGTTCTTC. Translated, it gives CASSLSGTSFGEQFF.

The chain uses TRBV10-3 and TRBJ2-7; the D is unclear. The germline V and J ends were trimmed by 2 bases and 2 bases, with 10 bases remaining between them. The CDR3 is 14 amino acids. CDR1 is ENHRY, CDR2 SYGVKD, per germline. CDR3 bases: TGTGCCATCAGTGAGGGATTTTCGCCCTACGAGCAGTACTTC. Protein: CAISEGFSPYEQYF.

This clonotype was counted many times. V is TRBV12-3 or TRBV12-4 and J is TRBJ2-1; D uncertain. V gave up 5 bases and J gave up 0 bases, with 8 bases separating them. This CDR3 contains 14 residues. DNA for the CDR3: TGTGCCAGCAGTACAGTGCGCTCCTACAATGAGCAGTTCTTC. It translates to CASSTVRSYNEQFF.

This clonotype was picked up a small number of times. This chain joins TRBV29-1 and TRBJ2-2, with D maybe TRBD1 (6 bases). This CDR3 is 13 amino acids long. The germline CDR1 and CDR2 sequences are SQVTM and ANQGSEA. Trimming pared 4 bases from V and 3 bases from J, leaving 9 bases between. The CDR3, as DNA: TGCAGCGTTGTACCAGGGGACACCGGGGAGCTGTTTTTT. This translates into CSVVPGDTGELFF.

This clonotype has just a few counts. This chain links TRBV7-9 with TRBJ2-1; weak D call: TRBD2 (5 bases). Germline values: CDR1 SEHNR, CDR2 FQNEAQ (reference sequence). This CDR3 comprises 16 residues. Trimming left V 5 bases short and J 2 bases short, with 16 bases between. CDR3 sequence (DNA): TGTGCCAGCAGCCCCGTCGGGCTAGCTACCTACAATGAGCAGTTCTTC. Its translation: CASSPVGLATYNEQFF.

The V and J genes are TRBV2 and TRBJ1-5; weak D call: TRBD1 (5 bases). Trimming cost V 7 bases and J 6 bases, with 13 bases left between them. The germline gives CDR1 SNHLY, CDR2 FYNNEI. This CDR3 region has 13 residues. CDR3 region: CASIMQGGQPQHF. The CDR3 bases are TGTGCCAGCATTATGCAGGGCGGTCAGCCCCAGCATTTT.

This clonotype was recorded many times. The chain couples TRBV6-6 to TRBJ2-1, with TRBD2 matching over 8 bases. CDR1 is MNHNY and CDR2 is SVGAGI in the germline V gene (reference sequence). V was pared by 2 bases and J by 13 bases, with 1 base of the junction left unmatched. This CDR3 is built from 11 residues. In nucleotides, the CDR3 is TGTGCCAGCAGTTACGCGGGGGGTCAGTTCTTC. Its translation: CASSYAGGQFF.

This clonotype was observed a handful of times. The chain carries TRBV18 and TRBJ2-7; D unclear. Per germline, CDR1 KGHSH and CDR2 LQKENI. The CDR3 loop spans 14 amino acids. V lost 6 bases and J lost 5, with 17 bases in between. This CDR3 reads CASSAGVVGNEQYF. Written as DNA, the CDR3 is TGTGCCAGCTCCGCTGGGGTTGTTGGAAACGAGCAGTACTTC.

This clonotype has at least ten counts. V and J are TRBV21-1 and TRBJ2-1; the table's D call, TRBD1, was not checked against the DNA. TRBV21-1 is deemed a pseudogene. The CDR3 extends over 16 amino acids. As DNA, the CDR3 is TGTGCCAGCACCTCTCGGGACCCGAGCTCCTACAATGAGCAGTTCTTC. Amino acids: CASTSRDPSSYNEQFF.

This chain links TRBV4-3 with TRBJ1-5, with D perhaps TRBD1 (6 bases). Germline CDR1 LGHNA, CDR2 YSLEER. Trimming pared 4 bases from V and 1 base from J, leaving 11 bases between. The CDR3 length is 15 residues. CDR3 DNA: TGCGCCAGCAGCCGGACAGTTTTGAGCAATCAGCCCCAGCATTTT. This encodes CASSRTVLSNQPQHF.

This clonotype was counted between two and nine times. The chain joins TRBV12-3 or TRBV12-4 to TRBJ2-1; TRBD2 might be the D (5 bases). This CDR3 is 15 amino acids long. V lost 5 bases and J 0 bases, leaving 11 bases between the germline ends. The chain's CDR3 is CASSVYRDSYNEQFF. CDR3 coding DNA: TGTGCCAGCAGTGTATACCGGGACTCCTACAATGAGCAGTTCTTC.